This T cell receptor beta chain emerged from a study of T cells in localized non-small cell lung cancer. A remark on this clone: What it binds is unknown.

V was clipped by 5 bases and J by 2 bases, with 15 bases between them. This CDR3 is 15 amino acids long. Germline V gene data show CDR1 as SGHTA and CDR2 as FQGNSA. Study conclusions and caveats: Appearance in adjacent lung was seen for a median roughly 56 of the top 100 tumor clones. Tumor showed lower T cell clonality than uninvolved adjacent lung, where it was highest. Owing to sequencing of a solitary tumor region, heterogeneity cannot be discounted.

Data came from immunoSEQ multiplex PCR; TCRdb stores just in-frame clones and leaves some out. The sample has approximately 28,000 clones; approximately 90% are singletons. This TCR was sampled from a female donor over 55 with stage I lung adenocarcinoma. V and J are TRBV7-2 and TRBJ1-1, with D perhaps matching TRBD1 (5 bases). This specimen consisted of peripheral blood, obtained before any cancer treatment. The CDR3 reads CASSLRGTTNTEAFF. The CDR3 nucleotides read TGTGCCAGCAGCCTCCGGGGGACGACTAACACTGAAGCTTTCTTT.